The clone carrying this TCR beta chain appeared a few times. This CDR3 spans 14 amino acids. With 4 bases clipped from V and 7 bases from J, the junction kept 7 bases outside the gene matches. CDR1 SNHLY and CDR2 FYNNEI come from the germline V gene. Generated by immunoSEQ multiplex PCR, the TCRdb table keeps only in-frame clones and is missing some. The sample lists about 1,900 clones, about 90% occurring once. The sample comes from a study of T cells and Merkel cell carcinoma outcomes. The chain is built from TRBV2 and TRBJ2-7; 10 positions agree with TRBD2. This TCR was recovered from a human donor with Merkel cell carcinoma. Sample: tumor tissue from Merkel cell carcinoma. The CDR3 sequence is CASSGLAGVGEQYF. CDR3 DNA sequence: TGTGCCAGCAGTGGTCTAGCGGGAGTGGGGGAGCAGTACTTC. The full variable domain, its missing parts supplied by reference TRBV2 and TRBJ2-7, is EPEVTQTPSHQVTQMGQEVILRCVPISNHLYFYWYRQILGQKVEFLVSFYNNEISEKSEIFDDQFSVERPDGSNFTLKIRSTKLEDSAMYFCASSGLAGVGEQYFGPGTRLTVT.